This passage covers 5 T cell receptor beta chains from one sample sequenced in a study of cytomegalovirus exposure and HLA in healthy donors. The PCR made use of 60 Vbeta and 13 Jbeta primers. Only in-frame clones appear in the TCRdb table, and some are missing; sequencing was by immunoSEQ multiplex PCR. The table has 95,000 to 110,000 clones, 60% to 80% seen once. Sample: PBMCs. These receptor sequences come from a man aged 45-60 years in good health and CMV-seropositive.

The chain carries TRBV7-7 and TRBJ2-5, with a possible D match to TRBD2 (6 bases). Germline V gene data show CDR1 as SSHAT and CDR2 as FNYEAQ (reference sequence). The CDR3 sequence is 15 residues long. V dropped 1 base and J dropped 0 bases, with 9 bases sitting between them. The CDR3 spells CASSLGSGDQETQYF. CDR3 bases: TGTGCCAGCAGCTTAGGTAGCGGAGACCAAGAGACCCAGTACTTC.

The chain uses TRBV28 and TRBJ1-2; weak D call: TRBD1 (5 bases). The V and J ends lost 2 bases and 2 bases respectively, with 9 bases between them. Germline V gene sequence: CDR1 MDHEN, CDR2 SYDVKM. The CDR3 consists of 14 residues. The CDR3 nucleotides read TGTGCCAGCAGTTTAGGAGGGGTCAACTATGGCTACACCTTC. Encoded protein: CASSLGGVNYGYTF.

The chain combines TRBV27 with TRBJ2-2; 7 nucleotides align to TRBD1. Germline V gene lookup returns CDR1 MNHEY and CDR2 SMNVEV (reference sequence). V dropped 4 bases and J dropped 4; count of bases not matched to a gene: 9. There are 16 residues in the CDR3. The DNA of the CDR3 is TGTGCCAGCAGTTCACCCTCGACAGGGATCACCGGGGAGCTGTTTTTT. This translates into CASSSPSTGITGELFF.

J is TRBJ2-6 and V is TRBV5-1, with D hard to call. CDR3 size: 15 residues. Between the trimmed V and J ends, which lost 1 base and 4 bases, there was a span of 9 bases. CDR1 and CDR2 from the germline V gene are SGHRS and YFSETQ. The CDR3 here is CASSLPAAGANVLTF. The CDR3 DNA reads as TGCGCCAGCAGCTTGCCGGCGGCCGGGGCCAACGTCCTGACTTTC.

The table lists this clone with a count of one. The rearrangement uses TRBV4-3 and TRBJ1-4; D gene ambiguous. The CDR3 runs 15 residues. Trimming shortened V by 4 bases and J by 0 bases, and 9 bases separated the two germline ends. CDR1 and CDR2 (germline): LGHNA, YSLEER. CDR3 sequence (DNA): TGCGCCAGCAGCCGTAGCGCCGCAACTAATGAAAAACTGTTTTTT. Encoded protein: CASSRSAATNEKLFF.